Sequencing of this T cell receptor beta chain was carried out in a study of blood T cell repertoires in COVID-19. About the study: Samples of COVID-19 (acute and convalescent) were obtained from the United States, Italy and Spain. The analysed material was cDNA or gDNA that came from T cells, B-cell-depleted T cells, or PBMCs.

Participants spanned ages 18 to 89 years and resided in 20 to 30 US areas. Generated by immunoSEQ multiplex PCR, the TCRdb table keeps only in-frame clones and is missing some. Of a few hundred thousand clones in the sample, around 90% were seen once. This CDR3 region has 17 residues. V lost 5 bases, J lost 3 bases, and 8 bases stayed unmatched. Germline CDR1 SGHNT, CDR2 YENEEA. Sample: PBMCs or T cells enriched from blood (not recorded which). The receptor was derived from a man in his thirties or forties who had been exposed to COVID-19. V gene TRBV11-3 combines with J gene TRBJ2-6; 9 bases line up with TRBD1. The CDR3 here is CASSPEGTGFGANVLTF. CDR3 sequence (DNA): TGTGCCAGCAGCCCAGAAGGGACAGGGTTTGGGGCCAACGTCCTGACTTTC.